Listed below are T cell receptor beta chains from one sample, sequenced in a study of blood T cells in healthy people across ages. TCRdb re-derived calls from the 5' RACE reads in MiXCR, one entry per CDR3 protein. The sample has 800,000 to 1,000,000 distinct CDR3 sequences; 45% to 50% are singletons. The sample consisted of blood. These receptors were taken from a man aged 30 to 45 in good health. The CDR3 runs from the conserved cysteine through the conserved F or W. A D gene is named only where the DNA matches it firmly. Clone size, where shown, is once, few, many, or a class for clones that have expanded.

cdr3_aa | cdr3_nt | j_call | d_call | v_call | clone_size
CASSAGDRSPLHF | TGTGCCAGCAGCGCAGGGGACAGGTCACCCCTCCACTTT | TRBJ1-6 | TRBD1 | TRBV9 | -
CASSPRDAPEAFF | TGTGCCAGCAGCCCACGGGACGCTCCTGAAGCTTTCTTT | TRBJ1-1 | - | TRBV5-5 | -
CASSQGQRATNEKLFF | TGTGCCAGCAGCCAGGGACAGAGAGCAACTAATGAAAAACTGTTTTTT | TRBJ1-4 | TRBD1 | TRBV7-9 | -
CATTGSNNEQFF | TGTGCCACCACAGGGTCTAACAATGAGCAGTTCTTC | TRBJ2-1 | - | TRBV10-3 | few
CATDGAAETQYF | TGTGCCACCGACGGCGCGGCAGAGACCCAGTACTTC | TRBJ2-5 | - | TRBV6-2/TRBV6-3 | once
CASTTGLAASGLLNEQFF | TGCGCCAGCACAACGGGACTAGCGGCGTCAGGGCTGTTGAATGAGCAGTTCTTC | TRBJ2-1 | TRBD2 | TRBV5-1 | once
CASSAFGVSQETQYF | TGTGCCAGCAGCGCATTCGGCGTCAGCCAAGAGACCCAGTACTTC | TRBJ2-5 | - | TRBV4-2 | -
CASSQDLGGDQHF | TGCGCCAGCAGCCAAGATTTGGGGGGCGACCAGCATTTT | TRBJ1-5 | - | TRBV4-3 | -
CASRGDGSSYNSPLHF | TGTGCCAGCAGAGGGGACGGCAGCTCCTATAATTCACCCCTCCACTTT | TRBJ1-6 | - | TRBV6-2/TRBV6-3 | few
CASSGGLAGNNEQFF | TGTGCCAGCAGCGGGGGACTAGCGGGGAACAATGAGCAGTTCTTC | TRBJ2-1 | TRBD2 | TRBV2 | -
CASTLTSGLGDEQFF | TGTGCCAGCACCCTCACGTCGGGTTTGGGCGATGAGCAGTTCTTC | TRBJ2-1 | - | TRBV12-3/TRBV12-4 | -
CASSPRDRVVSGYTF | TGTGCCAGCAGTCCACGGGACAGGGTAGTGAGCGGCTACACCTTC | TRBJ1-2 | TRBD1 | TRBV27 | -
CASSADRRNYGYTF | TGTGCCAGCAGCGCGGACAGGCGGAACTATGGCTACACCTTC | TRBJ1-2 | TRBD1 | TRBV7-2 | -
CSAKRTSGMEQFF | TGCAGTGCTAAAAGGACTAGCGGGATGGAGCAGTTCTTC | TRBJ2-1 | TRBD2 | TRBV20-1 | -
CASGLVRGLDEQYF | TGTGCCAGCGGTTTAGTCCGTGGACTGGACGAGCAGTACTTC | TRBJ2-7 | - | TRBV12-3/TRBV12-4 | -
CSARRGGQNIQYF | TGCAGCGCCCGGCGGGGGGGCCAAAACATTCAGTACTTC | TRBJ2-4 | TRBD2 | TRBV29-1 | -
CASSLKGSRSLYEQYF | TGTGCCAGCAGTTTAAAAGGGAGTCGCAGCTTGTACGAGCAGTACTTC | TRBJ2-7 | - | TRBV27 | -
CASSRTSGGHQETQYF | TGTGCCAGCAGTCGGACTAGCGGGGGACACCAAGAGACCCAGTACTTC | TRBJ2-5 | TRBD2 | TRBV6-2/TRBV6-3 | few
CASSAAGGSQETQYF | TGTGCCAGCAGTGCTGCGGGGGGCAGCCAAGAGACCCAGTACTTC | TRBJ2-5 | TRBD2 | TRBV11-2 | few
CASSLTLGLVNTGELFF | TGTGCCAGCAGCCTTACGTTGGGGCTGGTCAACACCGGGGAGCTGTTTTTT | TRBJ2-2 | - | TRBV5-8 | -
CASSVDGRETEAFF | TGTGCCAGCAGCGTAGATGGTCGAGAGACTGAAGCTTTCTTT | TRBJ1-1 | - | TRBV9 | -
CASSEPASNSPLHF | TGTGCCAGCAGTGAACCAGCGAGTAATTCACCCCTCCACTTT | TRBJ1-6 | - | TRBV2 | -
CASSVRAGGYTF | TGTGCCAGCAGCGTCCGGGCTGGGGGCTACACCTTC | TRBJ1-2 | - | TRBV9 | -
CASSLRAGINYGYTF | TGTGCCAGCAGTTTAAGGGCAGGGATTAACTATGGCTACACCTTC | TRBJ1-2 | - | TRBV12-3/TRBV12-4 | few
CASSELRGGGTDTQYF | TGTGCCAGCAGTGAACTCCGGGGCGGGGGCACAGATACGCAGTATTTT | TRBJ2-3 | - | TRBV6-1 | few
CSARPHGGVMNTEAFF | TGCAGTGCTAGGCCCCACGGAGGGGTGATGAACACTGAAGCTTTCTTT | TRBJ1-1 | - | TRBV20-1 | -
CAISKTVGLDNEQFF | TGTGCCATCAGTAAGACTGTCGGGCTGGACAATGAGCAGTTCTTC | TRBJ2-1 | - | TRBV10-3 | few
CASSQEDWTGGMVGYTF | TGTGCCAGCAGCCAAGAAGACTGGACAGGGGGAATGGTTGGCTACACCTTC | TRBJ1-2 | TRBD1 | TRBV3-1 | many
CASSAGGPADTQYF | TGTGCCAGCAGTGCGGGAGGGCCCGCAGATACGCAGTATTTT | TRBJ2-3 | TRBD2 | TRBV27 | -
CSVEWQGRAEAFF | TGCAGCGTTGAATGGCAGGGCCGCGCTGAAGCTTTCTTT | TRBJ1-1 | - | TRBV29-1 | few
CASSPGPGTSYNEQFF | TGTGCCAGCTCACCAGGGCCAGGGACTTCCTACAATGAGCAGTTCTTC | TRBJ2-1 | - | TRBV18 | -
CSARGGGIGTDTQYF | TGCAGCGCCCGAGGTGGAGGAATTGGCACAGATACGCAGTATTTT | TRBJ2-3 | - | TRBV29-1 | -
CASSQVELGEIYNEQFF | TGCGCCAGCAGCCAAGTAGAGCTCGGGGAGATCTACAATGAGCAGTTCTTC | TRBJ2-1 | - | TRBV4-3 | few
CSVLRQGATDTQYF | TGCAGCGTTTTGAGACAGGGGGCAACAGATACGCAGTATTTT | TRBJ2-3 | TRBD1 | TRBV29-1 | -
CASSSRVLYGYTF | TGTGCCAGCTCAAGCAGGGTTCTCTATGGCTACACCTTC | TRBJ1-2 | - | TRBV12-3/TRBV12-4 | few
CASTPHRGGTDTQYF | TGTGCCAGCACCCCCCACAGGGGAGGCACAGATACGCAGTATTTT | TRBJ2-3 | TRBD1 | TRBV28 | few
CASSRAGLAQETQYF | TGTGCCAGCAGCCGGGCGGGACTCGCCCAAGAGACCCAGTACTTC | TRBJ2-5 | - | TRBV7-2 | -
CASSQGSDREVLRGYTF | TGCGCCAGCAGCCAAGGAAGCGACAGGGAGGTTTTGCGGGGCTACACCTTC | TRBJ1-2 | TRBD1 | TRBV4-1 | -
CASSYGPYSNQPQHF | TGTGCCAGCAGTTATGGGCCCTATAGCAATCAGCCCCAGCATTTT | TRBJ1-5 | - | TRBV27 | few
CASSQDRTLSYEQYF | TGCGCCAGCAGCCAAGATAGGACCCTCTCCTACGAGCAGTACTTC | TRBJ2-7 | - | TRBV4-3 | -
CASSLAGGSELFF | TGTGCCAGCAGCTTAGCTGGGGGGTCGGAGCTGTTTTTT | TRBJ2-2 | - | TRBV7-2 | -
CASSQDTGASSSYNEQFF | TGTGCCAGCAGCCAAGATACGGGGGCCAGCAGCTCCTACAATGAGCAGTTCTTC | TRBJ2-1 | - | TRBV4-2 | many
CASSFRDRYGYTF | TGTGCCAGCAGTTTTCGGGACAGATATGGCTACACCTTC | TRBJ1-2 | TRBD1 | TRBV27 | -
CASSSLAGAEQYF | TGTGCCAGCAGCTCCCTAGCGGGGGCCGAGCAGTACTTC | TRBJ2-7 | TRBD2 | TRBV7-9 | -